Below, 8 T cell receptor beta chains from the same sample are listed, as sequenced in a study of shared clonotypes between healthy human individuals. Profiled with immunoSEQ multiplex PCR; TCRdb holds only in-frame clones, not every one. The table records some 2,400,000 clones, approximately 96% of them present only once. The sequencing input was naive CD4+ T cells sorted from blood. Indicated subset: CD45RA+ positively selected. The receptors were sampled from a man aged 18 to 29 in good health.

This clone was recorded once. The V call is TRBV5-1, the J call TRBJ1-2, with 7 bases identical to TRBD1. Looked up from germline, CDR1 is SGHRS and CDR2 is YFSETQ. There are 15 residues in the CDR3. Germline trimming cut 0 bases from V and 4 bases from J; bases unmatched to any gene: 6. Here the CDR3 reads CASSLGTGAVYGYTF. Written as DNA, the CDR3 is TGCGCCAGCAGCTTGGGGACAGGTGCAGTCTATGGCTACACCTTC.

This chain uses TRBV29-1 with TRBJ2-3, with TRBD2 as a possible D gene (6 bases). CDR1 is SQVTM and CDR2 is ANQGSEA in the germline V gene. Trimming took off 6 bases at V and 2 bases at J, with 12 bases between the two ends. CDR3 length equals 13 residues. The CDR3 protein is CSVMTRYTDTQYF. The CDR3 DNA is TGCAGCGTGATGACTAGATACACAGATACGCAGTATTTT.

The chain recombines TRBV6-1 with TRBJ1-2; 7 nucleotides match TRBD1. The junction had 9 bases not matched to a gene; V was cut back by 8 bases and J by 3 bases. The CDR3 is 14 residues long. CDR1 is MNHNS, CDR2 SASEGT, per germline. The CDR3: CASGRGEQYYGYTF. The CDR3 DNA reads TGTGCCAGCGGCAGGGGGGAACAGTACTATGGCTACACCTTC.

The chain uses TRBV10-1 and TRBJ2-2; a possible D gene is TRBD1 (6 bases). The CDR3 runs 14 residues. The V and J ends lost 8 bases and 5 bases respectively, with 15 bases between them. Germline loops: CDR1 WNHNN, CDR2 SYGVQD (reference sequence). The CDR3 coding sequence is TGCGCCAGCTCCGGGACACTAGGGACCGGGGAGCTGTTTTTT. It yields the protein CASSGTLGTGELFF.

This clone was picked up a small number of times. CDR3 protein: CAWSVGRINYGYTF. CDR3 coding DNA: TGTGCCTGGAGTGTAGGGCGGATTAACTATGGCTACACCTTC. The chain is built from TRBV30 and TRBJ1-2; no clear D. The CDR3 covers 14 residues. Germline values: CDR1 GTSNPN, CDR2 SVGIG (reference sequence). The ends were cut back, 0 bases at V and 1 base at J, with 9 bases in the middle. Full variable domain (missing parts from reference TRBV30 and TRBJ1-2): SQTIHQWPATLVQPVGSPLSLECTVEGTSNPNLYWYRQAAGRGLQLLFYSVGIGQISSEVPQNLSASRPQDRQFILSSKKLLLSDSGFYLCAWSVGRINYGYTFGSGTRLTVV.

This clone occurred once. This sample includes further DNA sequences coding for the same CDR3. Here the CDR3 DNA reads TGCGCCAGCAGCTTGGGACTAGCGACATACGAGCAGTACTTC. This codes for CASSLGLATYEQYF. The chain has TRBV5-1 and TRBJ2-7; 8 positions match TRBD2. The CDR3 loop spans 14 amino acids. V shed 0 bases and J 4 bases; nucleotides not matched to a gene: 3. Looked up from germline, CDR1 is SGHRS and CDR2 is YFSETQ.

This chain connects TRBV7-9 to TRBJ2-5; tentative D call: TRBD1 (6 bases). Looked up from germline, CDR1 is SEHNR and CDR2 is FQNEAQ (reference sequence). The CDR3 totals 15 residues. With 2 bases removed from V and 5 bases from J, the gap between germline ends came to 15 bases. DNA of the CDR3: TGTGCCAGCAGCTTAAGGGCAGGGGCCGGGGAGACCCAGTACTTC. This gives the protein CASSLRAGAGETQYF. The full variable domain, in which reference TRBV7-9 and TRBJ2-5 provide the parts outside the CDR3, is DTGVSQNPRHKITKRGQNVTFRCDPISEHNRLYWYRQTLGQGPEFLTYFQNEAQLEKSRLLSDRFSAERPKGSFSTLEIQRTEQGDSAMYLCASSLRAGAGETQYFGPGTRLLVL.

This clone was seen just once. The chain links TRBV7-3 to TRBJ2-5, with TRBD2 matching 9 bases. V gave up 1 base and J gave up 1 base; unmatched junction bases: 1. The CDR3 sequence is 15 residues long. In germline, CDR1 is SGHTA, CDR2 FQGTGA. The CDR3 sequence is CASSLIAGAQETQYF. Written as DNA, the CDR3 is TGTGCCAGCAGCTTAATAGCGGGGGCCCAAGAGACCCAGTACTTC.